This TCR beta chain was captured in a study of cytomegalovirus exposure and HLA in healthy donors. There are 15 residues in the CDR3. Trimming took off 4 bases at V and 6 bases at J, with 16 bases between the two ends. Germline V gene lookup returns CDR1 MGHRA and CDR2 YSYEKL. The study ran its PCR with 60 Vbeta and 13 Jbeta primers. Only in-frame clones appear in the TCRdb table, and some are missing; sequencing was by immunoSEQ multiplex PCR. The data contain about 170,000 clones, approximately 81% of them seen just once; the ten biggest clones take up 0.38%. The source material was PBMCs. The sequence came from a boy aged 2-9 years in good health and CMV-seronegative. The rearrangement links TRBV4-1 to TRBJ1-5, with D possibly matching TRBD1 (5 bases). The CDR3 DNA follows: TGCGCCAGCAGCCCCCCAACGGCGGGGCGTCAGCCCCAGCATTTT. This translates into CASSPPTAGRQPQHF.